The clone carrying this T cell receptor (beta chain) has only one observation. Study processing details: Cell counts per sample came from amplifying reference gene primers. Here immunoSEQ multiplex PCR was the method, and the copy in TCRdb shows in-frame clones only, minus some. For V, J and clone size, that table is used; D and trimming come from the DNA. The sample contains about 250,000 clones, roughly 86% of which appear only once. This specimen belongs to a study of blood T cell repertoires in COVID-19. Study in general: The samples span acute and convalescent COVID-19 from the United States, Italy and Spain. Sample material is recorded as cDNA or gDNA derived from T cells, B-cell-depleted T cells, or PBMCs.

Germline loops: CDR1 SGHTA, CDR2 FQGNSA. CDR3 length equals 15 residues. The ends were cut back, 0 bases at V and 7 bases at J, with 13 bases in the middle. The origin of this receptor is a woman in her sixties who had recovered from COVID-19. Specimen: peripheral blood. V is TRBV7-2 and J is TRBJ1-5, with D perhaps matching TRBD1 (5 bases). This chain's CDR3 is CASSLAGGDLQPQHF. The CDR3 DNA reads TGTGCCAGCAGCTTAGCGGGGGGGGATTTACAGCCCCAGCATTTT.